The entry that follows covers one TCR beta chain sequence. This entry belongs to a study of blood T cells in healthy people across ages. Next came a second PCR, run for about 6 to 12 cycles, which used a sample-barcoded 5' primer along with a J-beta primer mix. TCRdb fed the 5' RACE reads into MiXCR, producing one record per CDR3 protein. Found here are about 1.6 million distinct CDR3 sequences, about 31% of them singletons; the top ten hold about 10%. V gave up 4 bases and J gave up 6 bases, with 13 bases separating them. Looked up from germline, CDR1 is LNHDA and CDR2 is SQIVND (reference sequence). This CDR3 has 13 amino acids.

The receptor's source is a woman between 25 and 40 years old in good health. The chain combines TRBV19 with TRBJ2-7; D unresolved. The sequenced material came from blood. The CDR3 loop is CASSRVSPGEQYF. The CDR3 nucleotides read TGTGCCAGTAGTAGGGTGAGTCCCGGCGAGCAGTACTTC. Based on the CDR3 plus reference TRBV19 and TRBJ2-7, the full variable domain is DGGITQSPKYLFRKEGQNVTLSCEQNLNHDAMYWYRQDPGQGLRLIYYSQIVNDFQKGDIAEGYSVSREKKESFPLTVTSAQKNPTAFYLCASSRVSPGEQYFGPGTRLTVT.